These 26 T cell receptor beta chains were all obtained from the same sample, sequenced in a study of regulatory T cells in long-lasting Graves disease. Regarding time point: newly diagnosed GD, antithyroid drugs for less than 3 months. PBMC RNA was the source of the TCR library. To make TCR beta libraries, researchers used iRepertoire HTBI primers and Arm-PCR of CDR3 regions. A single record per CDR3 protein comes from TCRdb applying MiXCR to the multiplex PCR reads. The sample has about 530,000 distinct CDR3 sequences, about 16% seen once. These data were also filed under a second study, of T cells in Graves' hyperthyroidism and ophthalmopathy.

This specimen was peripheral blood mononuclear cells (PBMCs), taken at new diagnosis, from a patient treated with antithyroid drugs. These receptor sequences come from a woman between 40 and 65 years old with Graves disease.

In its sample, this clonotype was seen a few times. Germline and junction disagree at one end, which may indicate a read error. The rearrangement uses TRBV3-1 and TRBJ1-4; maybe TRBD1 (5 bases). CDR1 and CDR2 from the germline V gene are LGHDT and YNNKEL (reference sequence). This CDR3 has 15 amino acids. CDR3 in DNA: TGTGCCAGCAGCCTTGGGGCCCTTCCAAATGAAAAGCTGTTTTTT. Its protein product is CASSLGALPNEKLFF.

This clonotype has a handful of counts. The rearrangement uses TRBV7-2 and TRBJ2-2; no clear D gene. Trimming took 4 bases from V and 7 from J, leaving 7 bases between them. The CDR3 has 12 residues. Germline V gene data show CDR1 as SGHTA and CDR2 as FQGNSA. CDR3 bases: TGTGCCAGCAGCTCAGAGGTCGGGGAGCTGTTTTTT. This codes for CASSSEVGELFF.

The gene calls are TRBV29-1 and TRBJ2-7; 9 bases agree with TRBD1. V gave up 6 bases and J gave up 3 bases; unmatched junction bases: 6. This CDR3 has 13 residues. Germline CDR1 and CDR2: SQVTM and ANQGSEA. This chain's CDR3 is CSVGTGKDYEQYF. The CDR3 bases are TGCAGCGTCGGGACAGGGAAAGACTACGAGCAGTACTTC.

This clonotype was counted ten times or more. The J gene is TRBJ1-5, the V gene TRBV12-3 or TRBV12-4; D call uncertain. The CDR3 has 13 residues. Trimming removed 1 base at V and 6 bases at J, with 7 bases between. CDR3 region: CASSLDSGQPQHF. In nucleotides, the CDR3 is TGTGCCAGCAGTTTAGATTCCGGTCAGCCCCAGCATTTT.

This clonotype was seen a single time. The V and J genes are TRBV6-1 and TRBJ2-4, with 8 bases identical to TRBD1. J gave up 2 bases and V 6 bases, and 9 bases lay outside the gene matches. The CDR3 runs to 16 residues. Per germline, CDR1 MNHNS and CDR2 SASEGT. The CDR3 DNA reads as TGTGCCAGCAGCCCCGGGACAGGCGGGTCCAAAAACATTCAGTACTTC. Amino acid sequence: CASSPGTGGSKNIQYF.

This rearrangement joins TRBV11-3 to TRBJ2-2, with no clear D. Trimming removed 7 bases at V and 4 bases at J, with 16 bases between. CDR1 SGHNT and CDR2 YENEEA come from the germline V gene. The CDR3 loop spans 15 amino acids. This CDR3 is CASTPKGILTGELFF. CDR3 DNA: TGTGCCAGCACCCCTAAAGGGATCCTCACCGGGGAGCTGTTTTTT.

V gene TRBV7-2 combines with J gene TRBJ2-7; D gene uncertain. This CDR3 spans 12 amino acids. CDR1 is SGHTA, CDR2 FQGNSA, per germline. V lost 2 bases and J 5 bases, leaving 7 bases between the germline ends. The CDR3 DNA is TGTGCCAGCAGCTTATCCGCCCACGAGCAGTACTTC. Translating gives CASSLSAHEQYF.

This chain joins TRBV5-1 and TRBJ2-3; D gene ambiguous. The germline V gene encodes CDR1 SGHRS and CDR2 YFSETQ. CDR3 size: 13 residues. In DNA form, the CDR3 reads TGCGACTGCAGAGAGACCCCGGGAGATACGCAGTATTTT. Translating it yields CDCRETPGDTQYF.

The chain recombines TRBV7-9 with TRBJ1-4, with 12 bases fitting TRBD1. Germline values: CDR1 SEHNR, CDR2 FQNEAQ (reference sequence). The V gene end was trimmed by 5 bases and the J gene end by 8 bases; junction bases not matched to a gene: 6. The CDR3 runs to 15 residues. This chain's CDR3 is CASSTSGTGGEKLFF. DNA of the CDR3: TGTGCCAGCAGCACTTCCGGGACAGGGGGCGAAAAACTGTTTTTT.

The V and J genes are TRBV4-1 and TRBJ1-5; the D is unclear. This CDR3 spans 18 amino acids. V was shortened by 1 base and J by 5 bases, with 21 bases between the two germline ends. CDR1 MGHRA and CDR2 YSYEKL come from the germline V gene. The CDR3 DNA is TGCGCCAGCAGCCAAGTCCCCCCCGGATCAGATTTGGATCAGCCCCAGCATTTT. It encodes CASSQVPPGSDLDQPQHF.

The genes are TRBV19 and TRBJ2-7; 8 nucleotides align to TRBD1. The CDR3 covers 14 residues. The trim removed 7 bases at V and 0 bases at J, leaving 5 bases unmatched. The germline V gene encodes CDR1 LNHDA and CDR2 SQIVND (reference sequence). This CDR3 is CASNPTGDSYEQYF. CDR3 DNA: TGTGCCAGTAATCCGACAGGGGACTCCTACGAGCAGTACTTC.

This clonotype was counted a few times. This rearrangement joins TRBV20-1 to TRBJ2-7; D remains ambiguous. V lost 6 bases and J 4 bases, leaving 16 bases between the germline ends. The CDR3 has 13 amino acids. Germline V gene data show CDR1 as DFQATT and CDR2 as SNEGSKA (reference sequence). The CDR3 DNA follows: TGCAGTGCCCCCGATCCTACTGGTTACGAGCAGTACTTC. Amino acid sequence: CSAPDPTGYEQYF.

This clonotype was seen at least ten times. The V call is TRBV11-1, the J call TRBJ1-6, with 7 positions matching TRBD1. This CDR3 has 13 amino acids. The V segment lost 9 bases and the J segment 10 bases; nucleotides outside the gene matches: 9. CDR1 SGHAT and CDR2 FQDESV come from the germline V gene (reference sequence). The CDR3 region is CASTTGVYSPLHF. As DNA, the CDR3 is TGTGCCAGTACTACAGGGGTTTACTCACCCCTCCACTTT.

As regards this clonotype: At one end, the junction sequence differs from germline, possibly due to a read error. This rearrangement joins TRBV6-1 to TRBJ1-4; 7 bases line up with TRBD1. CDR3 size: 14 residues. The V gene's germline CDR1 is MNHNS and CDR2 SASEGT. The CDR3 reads CASSPTGRDEELFF. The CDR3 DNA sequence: TGTGCCAGCAGCCCGACAGGGAGGGATGAAGAACTGTTTTTT.

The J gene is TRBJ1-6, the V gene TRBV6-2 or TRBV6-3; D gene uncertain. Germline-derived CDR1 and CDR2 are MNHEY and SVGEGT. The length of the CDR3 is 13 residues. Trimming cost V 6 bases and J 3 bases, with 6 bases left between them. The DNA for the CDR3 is TGTGCCAGCAGCGGCCTCTATAATTCACCCCTCCACTTT. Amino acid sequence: CASSGLYNSPLHF.

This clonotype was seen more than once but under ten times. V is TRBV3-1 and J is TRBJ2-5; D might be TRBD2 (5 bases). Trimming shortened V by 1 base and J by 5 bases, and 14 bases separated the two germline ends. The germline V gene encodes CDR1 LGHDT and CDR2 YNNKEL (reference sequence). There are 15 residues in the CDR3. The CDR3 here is CASSQGISRGETQYF. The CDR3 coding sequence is TGTGCCAGCAGCCAAGGAATTTCCCGAGGGGAGACCCAGTACTTC.

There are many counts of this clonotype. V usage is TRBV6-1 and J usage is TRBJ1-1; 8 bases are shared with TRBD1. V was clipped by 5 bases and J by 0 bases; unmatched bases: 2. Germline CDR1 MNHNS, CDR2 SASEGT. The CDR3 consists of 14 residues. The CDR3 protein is CASSTDRVNTEAFF. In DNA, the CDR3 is TGTGCCAGCAGTACGGACAGGGTGAACACTGAAGCTTTCTTT.

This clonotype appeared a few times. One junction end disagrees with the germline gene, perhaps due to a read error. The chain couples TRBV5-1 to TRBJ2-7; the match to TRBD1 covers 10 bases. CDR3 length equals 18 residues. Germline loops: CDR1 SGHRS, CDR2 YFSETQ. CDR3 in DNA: TGCGCCAGCAGTACGGGGGGCCCGGCCGGGACAGGGGTCTTCCTACGAGACTTC. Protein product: CASSTGGPAGTGVFLRDF.

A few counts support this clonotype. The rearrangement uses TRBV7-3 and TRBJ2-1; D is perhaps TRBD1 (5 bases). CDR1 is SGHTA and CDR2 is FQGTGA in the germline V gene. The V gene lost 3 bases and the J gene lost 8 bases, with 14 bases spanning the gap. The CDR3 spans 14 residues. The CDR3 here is CASSFLGVVDEQFF. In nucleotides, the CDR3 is TGTGCCAGCAGCTTTTTAGGGGTGGTGGATGAGCAGTTCTTC.

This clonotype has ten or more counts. The CDR3 protein is CAWSDGQPNQPQHF. CDR3 DNA: TGTGCCTGGAGTGACGGACAGCCGAATCAGCCCCAGCATTTT. This sequence joins TRBV30 and TRBJ1-5; tentatively, D is TRBD1 (6 bases). The CDR3 has 14 amino acids. Trimming removed 1 base at V and 4 bases at J, with 11 bases between. Germline CDR1 and CDR2: GTSNPN and SVGIG (reference sequence). The variable domain in full, completed from reference TRBV30 and TRBJ1-5, reads SQTIHQWPATLVQPVGSPLSLECTVEGTSNPNLYWYRQAAGRGLQLLFYSVGIGQISSEVPQNLSASRPQDRQFILSSKKLLLSDSGFYLCAWSDGQPNQPQHFGDGTRLSIL.

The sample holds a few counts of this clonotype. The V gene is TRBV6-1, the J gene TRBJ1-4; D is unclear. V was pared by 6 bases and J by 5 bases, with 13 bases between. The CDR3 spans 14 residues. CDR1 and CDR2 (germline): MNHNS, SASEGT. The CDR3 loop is CASRLGRMNEKLFF. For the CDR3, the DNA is TGTGCCAGCAGACTCGGACGTATGAATGAAAAACTGTTTTTT.

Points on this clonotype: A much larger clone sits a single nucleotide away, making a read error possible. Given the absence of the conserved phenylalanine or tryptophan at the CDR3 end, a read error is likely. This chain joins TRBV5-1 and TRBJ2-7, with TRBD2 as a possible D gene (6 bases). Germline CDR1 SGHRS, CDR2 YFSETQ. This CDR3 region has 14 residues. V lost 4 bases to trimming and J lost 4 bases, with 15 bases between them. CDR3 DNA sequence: TGCGCCAGCAGCCTGGGTGGAGGGCAGTACGAGCAGTACTCC. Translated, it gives CASSLGGGQYEQYS.

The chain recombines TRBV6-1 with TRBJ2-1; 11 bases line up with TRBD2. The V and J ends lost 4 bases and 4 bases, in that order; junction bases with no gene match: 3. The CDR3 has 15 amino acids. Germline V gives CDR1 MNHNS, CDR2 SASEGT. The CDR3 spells CASSALAGGYNEQFF. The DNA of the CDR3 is TGTGCCAGCAGTGCCCTAGCGGGGGGATACAATGAGCAGTTCTTC.

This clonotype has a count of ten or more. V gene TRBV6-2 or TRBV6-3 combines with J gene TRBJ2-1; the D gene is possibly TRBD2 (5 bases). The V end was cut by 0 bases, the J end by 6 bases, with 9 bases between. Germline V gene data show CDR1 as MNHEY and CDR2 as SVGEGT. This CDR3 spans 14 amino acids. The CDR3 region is CASSYSRGSNEQFF. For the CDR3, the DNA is TGTGCCAGCAGTTACTCCCGGGGTAGCAATGAGCAGTTCTTC.

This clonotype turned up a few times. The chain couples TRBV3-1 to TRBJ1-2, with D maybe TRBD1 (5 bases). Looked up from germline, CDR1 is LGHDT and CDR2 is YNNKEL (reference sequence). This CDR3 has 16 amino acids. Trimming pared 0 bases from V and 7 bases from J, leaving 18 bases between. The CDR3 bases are TGTGCCAGCAGCCAAGACGGGTCAGGGCGTTCGGGTGGCTACACCTTC. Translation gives CASSQDGSGRSGGYTF.

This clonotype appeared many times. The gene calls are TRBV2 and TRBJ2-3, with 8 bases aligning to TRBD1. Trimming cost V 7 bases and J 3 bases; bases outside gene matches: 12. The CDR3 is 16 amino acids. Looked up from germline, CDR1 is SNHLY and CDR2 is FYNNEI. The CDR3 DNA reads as TGTGCCAGCATCTATGCGAGTACAGGGGGGACAGATACGCAGTATTTT. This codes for CASIYASTGGTDTQYF.